This T cell receptor beta chain was documented in a study of blood T cell repertoires in COVID-19. For the study at large: The United States, Italy and Spain supplied acute and convalescent COVID-19 samples. From T cells, B-cell-depleted T cells, or PBMCs came the material, which was cDNA or gDNA.

V trimming: 2 bases; J trimming: 0 bases; junction bases outside the gene matches: 0. Germline V lookup: CDR1 MNHNY, CDR2 SVGAGI (reference sequence). The CDR3 sequence is 14 residues long. Clones were read by immunoSEQ multiplex PCR, and TCRdb kept only the in-frame ones, dropping some. This repertoire shows 350,000 to 400,000 clones, roughly 86% found once; its top ten account for less than 2.5%. Those who participated ranged in age from roughly 18 to 90 years and resided in approximately 26 US areas. Sequenced sample: PBMCs or T cells enriched from blood (not recorded which). The TCR sequence derives from a man aged 35-49 years in a cohort exposed to, infected with or recovered from COVID-19 (not recorded which). The chain carries TRBV6-6 and TRBJ1-1, with 7 bases matching TRBD1. The CDR3 DNA follows: TGTGCCAGCAGTTACGGGACAGTGAACACTGAAGCTTTCTTT. As protein: CASSYGTVNTEAFF.